A single sample gave rise to the 24 T cell receptor beta chains below, sequenced in a study of cytomegalovirus exposure and HLA in healthy donors. PCR primers comprised 60 Vbeta and 13 Jbeta primers. Repertoires were generated with immunoSEQ multiplex PCR, while TCRdb's copy carries only in-frame clones and drops some. The sample shows around 150,000 clones, approximately 8.9% of them seen only once. Sequenced material: PBMCs. These receptors all stem from a woman between 40 and 55 years old in good health and CMV-seropositive.

The V and J genes are TRBV6-4 and TRBJ2-3, with 12 bases that match TRBD2. From germline, CDR1 is MRHNA and CDR2 SNTAGT. This CDR3 has 19 residues. The trim removed 6 bases at V and 9 bases at J, leaving 22 bases unmatched. The chain's CDR3 is CASRMKPAVRPSGGETQYF. The CDR3 DNA follows: TGTGCCAGCAGAATGAAACCGGCCGTACGTCCTAGCGGGGGGGAGACGCAGTATTTT.

In this sample, this clone turned up a few times. The V gene is TRBV7-8, the J gene TRBJ2-3, with 11 bases that match TRBD2. The V and J ends lost 5 bases and 4 bases, in that order; junction bases with no gene match: 2. The CDR3 consists of 14 residues. Germline assignment: CDR1 SGHVS and CDR2 FQNEAQ. CDR3 nucleotides: TGTGCCAGCAGCCTTAGCGGGGGGGCAGATACGCAGTATTTT. As protein: CASSLSGGADTQYF.

This clone was seen a handful of times. The chain combines TRBV27 with TRBJ2-2; no clear D gene. Trimming took off 2 bases at V and 2 bases at J, with 6 bases between the two ends. From germline, CDR1 is MNHEY and CDR2 SMNVEV (reference sequence). The CDR3 is 14 amino acids. CDR3 residues: CASSLRVNTGELFF. CDR3 DNA sequence: TGTGCCAGCAGTTTACGGGTTAACACCGGGGAGCTGTTTTTT.

This chain uses TRBV6-1 with TRBJ2-1; TRBD2 agrees at 10 bases. Losses at the gene ends were 4 bases for V and 3 bases for J; bases not matched to a gene: 0. Looked up from germline, CDR1 is MNHNS and CDR2 is SASEGT. CDR3 length: 14 residues. CDR3 nucleotides: TGTGCCAGCAGTGGACTAGCGGGCTACAATGAGCAGTTCTTC. Its protein product is CASSGLAGYNEQFF.

This clone was counted between two and nine times. The chain recombines TRBV5-6 with TRBJ2-7; tentative D call: TRBD1 (6 bases). Germline loops: CDR1 SGHDT, CDR2 YYEEEE. This CDR3 spans 14 amino acids. V was trimmed by 1 base and J by 1 base, leaving 9 bases between them. The CDR3, as DNA: TGTGCCAGCAGCTTGACAGGGCCGTCCTACGAGCAGTACTTC. Translated: CASSLTGPSYEQYF.

This clone was observed a handful of times. This rearrangement joins TRBV7-6 to TRBJ2-1; possibly TRBD2 for D (6 bases). Germline CDR1 is SGHVS and CDR2 is FNYEAQ. The V gene lost 3 bases and the J gene lost 4 bases, with 13 bases spanning the gap. The CDR3 runs to 15 residues. CDR3 amino acids: CASSFGTPAYNEQFF. CDR3 coding DNA: TGTGCCAGCAGCTTCGGGACTCCGGCGTACAATGAGCAGTTCTTC.

This clone was recorded a few times. The chain joins TRBV15 to TRBJ2-5; 13 bases align to TRBD2. The CDR3 contains 15 residues. Germline CDR1 reads LNHNV; CDR2 reads YYDKDF (reference sequence). V lost 0 bases and J lost 5; bases outside the gene matches: 0. The CDR3 protein is CATSRELAGGETQYF. DNA of the CDR3: TGTGCCACCAGCAGAGAACTAGCGGGGGGGGAGACCCAGTACTTC. Combining the CDR3 with reference TRBV15 and TRBJ2-5 gives the whole variable domain DAMVIQNPRYQVTQFGKPVTLSCSQTLNHNVMYWYQQKSSQAPKLLFHYYDKDFNNEADTPDNFQSRRPNTSFCFLDIRSPGLGDTAMYLCATSRELAGGETQYFGPGTRLLVL.

The gene calls are TRBV5-1 and TRBJ2-5; TRBD1 matches 11 bases. Germline CDR1 SGHRS, CDR2 YFSETQ. V shed 4 bases, J shed 3 bases, and the junction held 5 bases outside the gene matches. The CDR3 contains 15 residues. The CDR3 sequence is CASSPWTGGEETQYF. For the CDR3, the DNA is TGCGCCAGCAGCCCCTGGACAGGGGGCGAAGAGACCCAGTACTTC.

DNA for the CDR3: TGTGCCAGCACCGTCAGGGTTTGGGGCGGCTACACCTTC. This sequence encodes CASTVRVWGGYTF. The V and J genes are TRBV7-2 and TRBJ1-2, with D tentatively TRBD1 (5 bases). V was pared by 7 bases and J by 8 bases, with 17 bases between. Germline V CDR1 and CDR2: SGHTA, FQGNSA. This CDR3 is built from 13 residues. The variable domain in full, with the rest retrieved from reference TRBV7-2 and TRBJ1-2, is GAGVSQSPSNKVTEKGKDVELRCDPISGHTALYWYRQSLGQGLEFLIYFQGNSAPDKSGLPSDRFSAERTGGSVSTLTIQRTQQEDSAVYLCASTVRVWGGYTFGSGTRLTVV.

V gene TRBV5-4 combines with J gene TRBJ2-5; TRBD2 agrees at 12 bases. V lost 4 bases to trimming and J lost 6 bases; unmatched junction nucleotides: 13. The V gene's germline CDR1 is SGHNT and CDR2 YYREEE (reference sequence). The CDR3 is made up of 17 amino acids. In nucleotides, the CDR3 is TGTGCCAGCAGCCTAGCGGGGGGGCGACTCGAAGTAAAGACCCAGTACTTC. Its protein is CASSLAGGRLEVKTQYF.

The chain links TRBV6-1 to TRBJ1-3, with D uncertain. Per germline, CDR1 MNHNS and CDR2 SASEGT. The CDR3 covers 11 residues. Trimming pared 10 bases from V and 4 bases from J, leaving 8 bases between. The CDR3 bases are TGTGCCATCACGGGAGGAAACACCATATATTTT. It encodes CAITGGNTIYF.

This chain joins TRBV27 and TRBJ1-6; 10 bases are shared with TRBD1. Germline V gene lookup returns CDR1 MNHEY and CDR2 SMNVEV (reference sequence). V shed 2 bases and J 7 bases; nucleotides not matched to a gene: 5. The CDR3 consists of 16 residues. CDR3 coding DNA: TGTGCCAGCAGTTTAGGCCGGGACAGGGGAAATTCACCCCTCCACTTT. Translated, it gives CASSLGRDRGNSPLHF.

A word on this clone: The same CDR3 is also encoded by other DNA sequences in this sample. The V gene is TRBV6-1, the J gene TRBJ1-1, with 7 nucleotides matching TRBD1. In germline, CDR1 is MNHNS, CDR2 SASEGT. CDR3 length: 13 residues. The V segment lost 10 bases and the J segment 1 base; nucleotides outside the gene matches: 6. DNA for the CDR3: TGTGCCACCGACAGGGATTGGAACACTGAAGCTTTCTTT. Translated, it gives CATDRDWNTEAFF.

This clone has only a few counts. V is TRBV19 and J is TRBJ1-1, with 7 bases aligning to TRBD1. The CDR3 runs to 15 residues. Trimming cost V 8 bases and J 0 bases; bases outside gene matches: 9. The V gene's germline CDR1 is LNHDA and CDR2 SQIVND (reference sequence). CDR3 nucleotides: TGTGCCAGTCTTAGACAGGGTCGGATGAACACTGAAGCTTTCTTT. Protein: CASLRQGRMNTEAFF.

V usage is TRBV29-1 and J usage is TRBJ2-3, with 7 nucleotides matching TRBD2. The CDR3 runs to 14 residues. V lost 7 bases, J lost 6 bases, and 13 bases stayed unmatched. Germline assignment: CDR1 SQVTM and CDR2 ANQGSEA. The chain's CDR3 is CSASPGGVSDTQYF. In DNA form, the CDR3 reads TGCAGCGCCAGCCCTGGGGGGGTCAGCGATACGCAGTATTTT.

This clone showed up just a few times. The rearrangement uses TRBV11-3 and TRBJ2-3, with D possibly being TRBD1 (5 bases). The ends were cut back, 3 bases at V and 2 bases at J, with 12 bases in the middle. The germline gives CDR1 SGHNT, CDR2 YENEEA. This CDR3 is built from 15 residues. CDR3 loop: CASSFSTGFTDTQYF. Written as DNA, the CDR3 is TGTGCCAGCAGCTTTTCAACAGGTTTCACAGATACGCAGTATTTT.

The V call is TRBV2, the J call TRBJ1-2; TRBD1 is a possible D gene (6 bases). Per germline, CDR1 SNHLY and CDR2 FYNNEI. The CDR3 length is 14 residues. V lost 7 bases and J lost 4, with 16 bases in between. The CDR3 region is CASTQPDRTYGYTF. DNA of the CDR3: TGTGCCAGCACCCAACCGGACAGAACCTATGGCTACACCTTC.

The chain joins TRBV7-2 to TRBJ2-7; TRBD2 aligns across 8 bases. CDR3 length equals 14 residues. The V segment lost 5 bases and the J segment 4 bases; nucleotides outside the gene matches: 7. Per the germline V gene, CDR1 is SGHTA and CDR2 is FQGNSA. The DNA for the CDR3 is TGTGCCAGCAGCCGGGGGGGGCCCTCTTACGAGCAGTACTTC. This translates into CASSRGGPSYEQYF.

This chain links TRBV5-8 with TRBJ1-6, with 7 bases aligning to TRBD1. V lost 3 bases and J lost 7; bases outside the gene matches: 10. The CDR3 has 16 residues. The germline V gene encodes CDR1 SGHTS and CDR2 YDEGEE. Here the CDR3 DNA reads TGTGCCAGCAGCTCCCCTCACGGGACAGCAAATTCACCCCTCCACTTT. Encoded protein: CASSSPHGTANSPLHF.

This sequence joins TRBV5-1 and TRBJ2-2, with D perhaps TRBD1 (5 bases). The CDR3 covers 16 residues. CDR1 is SGHRS, CDR2 YFSETQ, per germline. The germline V and J ends were trimmed by 4 bases and 0 bases, with 13 bases remaining between them. For the CDR3, the DNA is TGCGCCAGCAGCCCCCGGCCGACAGCGAACACCGGGGAGCTGTTTTTT. Protein sequence: CASSPRPTANTGELFF.

The chain carries TRBV6-1 and TRBJ1-1; no firm D call. V was cut by 0 bases and J by 4 bases, with 12 bases left in between. Germline V gene lookup returns CDR1 MNHNS and CDR2 SASEGT. This CDR3 has 15 amino acids. The CDR3 sequence: CASSEAGGRPTEAFF. For the CDR3, the DNA is TGTGCCAGCAGTGAAGCCGGAGGGAGGCCCACTGAAGCTTTCTTT.

The gene calls are TRBV4-2 and TRBJ2-7; no reliable D call. Between the trimmed V and J ends, which lost 4 bases and 2 bases, there was a span of 9 bases. The germline V gene has CDR1 LGHNA and CDR2 YNFKEQ. The CDR3 totals 13 residues. CDR3 nucleotides: TGTGCCAGCAGCCTGGGCCGCGCCTACGAGCAGTACTTC. Protein product: CASSLGRAYEQYF.

This clone was observed a few times. The chain is built from TRBV5-4 and TRBJ1-5, with D tentatively TRBD1 (5 bases). CDR1 and CDR2 from the germline V gene are SGHNT and YYREEE (reference sequence). The CDR3 contains 14 residues. Trimming pared 2 bases from V and 4 bases from J, leaving 10 bases between. CDR3 residues: CASSFQGRNQPQHF. CDR3 sequence (DNA): TGTGCCAGCAGCTTTCAGGGAAGGAATCAGCCCCAGCATTTT.

The chain has TRBV5-1 and TRBJ2-7, with 7 positions matching TRBD1. The CDR3 consists of 13 residues. Trimming removed 1 base from V and 4 bases from J; junction bases left unmatched: 2. The germline CDR1 and CDR2 sequences are SGHRS and YFSETQ. CDR3 DNA sequence: TGCGCCAGCAGCTTGAGACAGGGATACGAGCAGTACTTC. It yields the protein CASSLRQGYEQYF.